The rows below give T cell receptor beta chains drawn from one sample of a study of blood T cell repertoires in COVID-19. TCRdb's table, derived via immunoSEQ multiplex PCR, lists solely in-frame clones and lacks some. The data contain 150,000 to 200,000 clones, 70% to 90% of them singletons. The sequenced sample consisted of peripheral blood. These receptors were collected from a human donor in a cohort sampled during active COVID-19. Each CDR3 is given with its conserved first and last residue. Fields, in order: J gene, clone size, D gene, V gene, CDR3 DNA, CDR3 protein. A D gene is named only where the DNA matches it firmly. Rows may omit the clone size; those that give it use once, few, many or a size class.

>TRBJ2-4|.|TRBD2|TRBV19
TGTGCCAGTAGTCCGAGACTAGCGGGAGGGATATCGGCCAAAAACATTCAGTACTTC
CASSPRLAGGISAKNIQYF
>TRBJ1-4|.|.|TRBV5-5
TGTGCCAGCAGCTTACTAACGACAGCAACTAATGAAAAACTGTTTTTT
CASSLLTTATNEKLFF
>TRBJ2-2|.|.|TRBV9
TGTGCCAGCAGCGACGGGGTAACGAACACCGGGGAGCTGTTTTTT
CASSDGVTNTGELFF
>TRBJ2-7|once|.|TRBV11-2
TGTGCCAGCAGCTTAGGCGGCCAGGGTTCGGAGTACTTC
CASSLGGQGSEYF
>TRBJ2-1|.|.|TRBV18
TGTGCCAGCTCACCAGCCGGGGGTGCCTACAATGAGCAGTTCTTC
CASSPAGGAYNEQFF
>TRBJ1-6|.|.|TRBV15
TGTGCCACCAGCAGAGCCGTTTATTCACCCCTCCACTTT
CATSRAVYSPLHF
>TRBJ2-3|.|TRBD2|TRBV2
TGTGCCAGCATGGCTAGCGGGACCACAGATACGCAGTATTTT
CASMASGTTDTQYF
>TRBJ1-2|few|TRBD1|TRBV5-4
TGTGCCAGCAGCGCTGGGACAGGGGACTATGGCTACACCTTC
CASSAGTGDYGYTF
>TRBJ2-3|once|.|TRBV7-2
TGTGCCAGCAGCTTAGTGGTGAGTCTGGTAACGGATACGCAGTATTTT
CASSLVVSLVTDTQYF
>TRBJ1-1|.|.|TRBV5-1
TGCGCCAGCAGCTTGGCGCGTGGGGGCGATGACACTGAAGCTTTCTTT
CASSLARGGDDTEAFF
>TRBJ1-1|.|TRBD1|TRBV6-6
TGTGCCAGCAGTTCTTCACAGGGGGCGGGGAACACTGAAGCTTTCTTT
CASSSSQGAGNTEAFF
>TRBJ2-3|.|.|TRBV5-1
TGCGCCAGCAGCTTGGGATTTACTAGTGTAACAGATACGCAGTATTTT
CASSLGFTSVTDTQYF
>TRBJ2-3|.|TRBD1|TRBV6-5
TGTGCCAGCAGCAAGGACAGGGTCGATCCAGATACGCAGTATTTT
CASSKDRVDPDTQYF
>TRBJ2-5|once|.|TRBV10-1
TGCGCCAGCAGTGAGGGAGGGGTGGGAGAGACCCAGTACTTC
CASSEGGVGETQYF
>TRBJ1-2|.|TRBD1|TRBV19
TGTGCCAGTAGTGTCGGACAGGGGGACTATGGCTACACCTTC
CASSVGQGDYGYTF
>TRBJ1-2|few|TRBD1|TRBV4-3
TGCGCCAGCAGCCAAAGGGGAGGACAGGGTGACTATGGCTACACCTTC
CASSQRGGQGDYGYTF
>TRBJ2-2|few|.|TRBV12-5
TGTGCTAGTGGTTTGAATGTCTATCGAGGCGGGACCTGGGTAGATCGGGAGCTGTTTTTT
CASGLNVYRGGTWVDRELFF
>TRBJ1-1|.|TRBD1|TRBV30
TGTGCCTGGACCCTAAGGGGGCAGGGGGTGGGCACTGAAGCTTTCTTT
CAWTLRGQGVGTEAFF
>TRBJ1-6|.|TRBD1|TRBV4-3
TGCGCCAGCAGCCGCGTTGACAGGGGCAGGGGTTCACCCCTCCACTTT
CASSRVDRGRGSPLHF
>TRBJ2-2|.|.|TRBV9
TGTGCCAGCAGCGTGGGCGTGGGGGACATGGGGGAGCTGTTTTTT
CASSVGVGDMGELFF
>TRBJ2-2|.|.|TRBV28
TGTGCCAGCTTGGAGCGGAACACCGGGGAGCTGTTTTTT
CASLERNTGELFF
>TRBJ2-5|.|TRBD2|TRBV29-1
TGCAGCATACGGCGGGAGGGAGAGACCCAGTACTTC
CSIRREGETQYF
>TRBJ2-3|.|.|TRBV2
TGTGCCAGCAGTGAAGCCCGGTCCGGGTCCGATACGCAGTATTTT
CASSEARSGSDTQYF
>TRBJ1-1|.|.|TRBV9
TGTGCCAGCAGCGTAGGACCAGGGGTGAATACTGAAGCTTTCTTT
CASSVGPGVNTEAFF
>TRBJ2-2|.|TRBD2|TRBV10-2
TGCGCCAGCAGTCGGGAGGGAGGAAGGTCCGGGGAGCTGTTTTTT
CASSREGGRSGELFF
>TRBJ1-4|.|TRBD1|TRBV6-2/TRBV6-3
TGTGCCAGCAGTTACGAAGGGGGCGTCGGTGAAAAACTGTTTTTT
CASSYEGGVGEKLFF
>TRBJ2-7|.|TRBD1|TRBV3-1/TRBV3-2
TGTGCCAGCAGCCCATCCAGGACAGGCCTCTACGAGCAGTACTTC
CASSPSRTGLYEQYF
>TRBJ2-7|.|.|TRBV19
TGTGCCAGTAGTAGTCAGGGTGGACAAGCCTACGAGCAGTACTTC
CASSSQGGQAYEQYF
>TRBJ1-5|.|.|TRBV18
TGTGCCAGCTCACCTACAACCGCAAGGGGTAAACAGCCCCAGCATTTT
CASSPTTARGKQPQHF
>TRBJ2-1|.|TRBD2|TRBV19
TGTGCCAGTAGTATATTGTGGGTAGCGGGAGTCAATGAGCAGTTCTTC
CASSILWVAGVNEQFF
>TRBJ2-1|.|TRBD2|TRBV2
TGTGCCAGCAGACCCCTGGGACTAGCGGGGGGCAATGAGCAGTTCTTC
CASRPLGLAGGNEQFF
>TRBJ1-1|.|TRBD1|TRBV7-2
TGTGCCAGCAGCCCGGACAGGCAGAACACTGAAGCTTTCTTT
CASSPDRQNTEAFF
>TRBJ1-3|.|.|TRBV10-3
TGTGCCATCAGTGGTGGCAGGGTAATGACTGGAAACACCATATATTTT
CAISGGRVMTGNTIYF
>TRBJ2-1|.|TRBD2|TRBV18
TGTGCCAGCTCACCTTTTAGCGGGAAAGCCGGGAATGAGCAGTTCTTC
CASSPFSGKAGNEQFF
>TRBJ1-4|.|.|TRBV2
TGTGCCAGCACCGCACAGGGCAATAATGAAAAACTGTTTTTT
CASTAQGNNEKLFF
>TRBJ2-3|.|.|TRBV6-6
TGTGCCAGCAGTTCCGGGGGCACAGATACGCAGTATTTT
CASSSGGTDTQYF
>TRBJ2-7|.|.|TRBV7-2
TGTGCCAGCAGCTTAGACACGGGTTTCTACGAGCAGTACTTC
CASSLDTGFYEQYF
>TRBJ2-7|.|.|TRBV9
TGTGCCAGCAGCGTAGCGGAGGGTAGTGTTTACGAGCAGTACTTC
CASSVAEGSVYEQYF
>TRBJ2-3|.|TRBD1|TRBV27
TGTGCCAGCAGTTTATCCGGGACAGGACGCACAGATACGCAGTATTTT
CASSLSGTGRTDTQYF
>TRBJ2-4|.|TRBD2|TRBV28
TGTGCCAGCAGTTTACCTCTCAAGGAACTAGCGGGAGGAGGAAAGGCCAAAAACATTCAGTACTTC
CASSLPLKELAGGGKAKNIQYF
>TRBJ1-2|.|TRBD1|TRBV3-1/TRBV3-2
TGTGCCAGCAGCCAGGCGGGACAGGGGGCGCGTAATGCTGGCTACACCTTC
CASSQAGQGARNAGYTF
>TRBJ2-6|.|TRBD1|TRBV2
TGTGCCAGCAGCGCCGACAGGGTTGGGGCCAACGTCCTGACTTTC
CASSADRVGANVLTF
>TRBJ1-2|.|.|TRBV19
TGTGCCAGTAGTACCCGACATGGGGCCTCTAACTATGGCTACACCTTC
CASSTRHGASNYGYTF
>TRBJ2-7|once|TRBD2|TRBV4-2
TGTGCCAGCAGCCAAGCTAGCGGGAGTTACGAGCAGTACTTC
CASSQASGSYEQYF
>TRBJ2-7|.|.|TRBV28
TGTGCCAGCAGTTTAACCGGCGGGATGGGATCCTACGAGCAGTACTTC
CASSLTGGMGSYEQYF
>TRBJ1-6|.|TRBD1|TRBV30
TGTGCCTGGCGGGGACAGGGGGGTTCACCCCTCCACTTT
CAWRGQGGSPLHF
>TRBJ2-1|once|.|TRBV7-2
TGTGCCAGCAGCGCCATGGGGGGAAATGAGCAGTTCTTC
CASSAMGGNEQFF
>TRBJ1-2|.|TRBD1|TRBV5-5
TGTGCCAGCAGCCCGATGGACAGGCCTAACTATGGCTACACCTTC
CASSPMDRPNYGYTF
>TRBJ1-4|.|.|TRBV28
TGTGCCAGCAGTATGGGGGGAACTAATGAAAAACTGTTTTTT
CASSMGGTNEKLFF
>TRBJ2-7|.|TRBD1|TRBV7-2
TGTGCCAGCAGTCGAAGGACAGGCAACGAGCAGTACTTC
CASSRRTGNEQYF
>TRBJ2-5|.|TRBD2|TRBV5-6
TGTGCCAGCAGCTTGGGAACTAGCGCGGTTGGAGAGACCCAGTACTTC
CASSLGTSAVGETQYF
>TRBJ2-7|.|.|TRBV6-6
TGTGCCAGCGGCCGGGGGTCCTACGAGCAGTACTTC
CASGRGSYEQYF
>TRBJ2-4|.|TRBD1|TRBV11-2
TGTGCCAGCAGCTCACCAGGGGGCCCCAACATTCAGTACTTC
CASSSPGGPNIQYF
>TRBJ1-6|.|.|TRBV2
TGTGCCAGCAGGCCCCCCCGGGATAATTCACCCCTCCACTTT
CASRPPRDNSPLHF
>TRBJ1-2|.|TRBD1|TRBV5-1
TGCGCCAGCAGCACCGGGACAGGAGACTATGGCTACACCTTC
CASSTGTGDYGYTF
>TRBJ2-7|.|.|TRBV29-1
TGCAGCGTTGTGGGGCCGGCATACGAGCAGTACTTC
CSVVGPAYEQYF
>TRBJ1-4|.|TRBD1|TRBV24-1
TGTGCCACCAGTGATCTGACAGGGGATAATGAAAAACTGTTTTTT
CATSDLTGDNEKLFF
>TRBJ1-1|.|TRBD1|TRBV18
TGTGCCAGCTCACCCTCGGGCAGGGGGATAGGCACTGAAGCTTTCTTT
CASSPSGRGIGTEAFF
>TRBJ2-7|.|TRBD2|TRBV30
TGTGCCTGGACCCCCGAAGGGACTAGCGGCTCCTACGAGCAGTACTTC
CAWTPEGTSGSYEQYF